Each of the 17 T cell receptor beta chains below was sequenced from the same sample in a study of metastatic and nonmetastatic thyroid tumors. From the PCR reads, TCRdb re-called clones with MiXCR. The sample holds 25,000 to 40,000 clones, roughly a fifth seen once. No patient had received any treatment before thyroid surgery. The sequencing input was blood. The receptors were gathered from a female donor with papillary thyroid cancer or a benign thyroid nodule (not recorded which). Some clones in this sample may be carry-over from other donors' samples.

The chain has TRBV5-1 and TRBJ1-3; 8 bases are a match to TRBD1. The junction had 3 bases not matched to a gene; V was cut back by 3 bases and J by 4 bases. CDR1 is SGHRS, CDR2 YFSETQ, per germline. The CDR3 length is 14 residues. The CDR3 DNA reads TGCGCCAGCAGCTCGACAGGGGACGGAAACACCATATATTTT. Translating it yields CASSSTGDGNTIYF.

V and J are TRBV19 and TRBJ1-3, with D possibly TRBD1 on 6 matching bases. The CDR3 runs to 18 residues. V dropped 7 bases and J dropped 0 bases, with 22 bases sitting between them. Germline CDR1 is LNHDA and CDR2 is SQIVND (reference sequence). CDR3 protein: CASNPRGMGASSGNTIYF. CDR3 DNA sequence: TGTGCCAGTAACCCTCGCGGAATGGGGGCGAGCTCTGGAAACACCATATATTTT.

This clone occurred many times. The chain joins TRBV5-1 to TRBJ1-3; tentative D call: TRBD1 (5 bases). The CDR3 sequence is 14 residues long. The germline CDR1 and CDR2 sequences are SGHRS and YFSETQ. Trimming stripped 1 base from V and 4 bases from J, with 9 bases between. CDR3: CASSLRGSGNTIYF. CDR3 bases: TGCGCCAGCAGCTTGCGGGGCTCCGGAAACACCATATATTTT.

This clone was counted a few times. A read error is possible here, since a much larger clone lies one base away. The sample holds other DNA sequences that translate to the same CDR3. This chain connects TRBV12-3 or TRBV12-4 to TRBJ2-2; TRBD2 is a possible D gene (7 bases). The CDR3 covers 16 residues. This chain's CDR3 is CASSFVAGAISGGLFF. The CDR3 nucleotides are TGTGCCAGCAGCTTCGTGGCGGGGGCGATTTCCGGGGGGCTGTTTTTT.

The chain joins TRBV27 to TRBJ2-1; 11 bases align to TRBD2. Per germline, CDR1 MNHEY and CDR2 SMNVEV (reference sequence). The CDR3 covers 16 residues. Unmatched junction bases numbered 11, after V lost 5 bases and J lost 8 bases. The CDR3 region has the DNA TGTGCCAGCAGTGGTATGGTAGCGGGAGGGGGCGATGAGCAGTTCTTC. It codes for CASSGMVAGGGDEQFF.

This clone turned up a few times. The rearrangement uses TRBV12-3 or TRBV12-4 and TRBJ1-2; no firm D call. CDR3 length: 14 residues. Trimming removed 2 bases at V and 0 bases at J, with 7 bases between. For the CDR3, the DNA is TGTGCCAGCAGTTTAAACAACGCTAACTATGGCTACACCTTC. Protein sequence: CASSLNNANYGYTF.

In this sample, this clone turned up many times. The CDR3 DNA sequence: TGTGCCAGCAGCTCGTTTGTGGACCAGGGCTACACCTTC. As protein: CASSSFVDQGYTF. The chain recombines TRBV11-2 with TRBJ1-2; no reliable D call. CDR3 length: 13 amino acids. Germline V gives CDR1 SGHAT, CDR2 FQNNGV. The V end lost 4 bases, the J end lost 8 bases, and 14 bases lay between the germline ends.

This clone was observed many times. The chain couples TRBV20-1 to TRBJ2-2; 7 nucleotides line up with TRBD1. Germline V gene sequence: CDR1 DFQATT, CDR2 SNEGSKA (reference sequence). V gave up 3 bases and J gave up 6 bases; unmatched junction bases: 10. This CDR3 is built from 15 residues. The CDR3 region is CSARVPDRDSGELFF. The DNA of the CDR3 is TGCAGTGCTAGGGTTCCCGACAGGGATTCCGGGGAGCTGTTTTTT.

Only a few counts were recorded for this clone. V usage is TRBV19 and J usage is TRBJ1-5; 9 nucleotides match TRBD1. The CDR3 is 15 residues long. Losses at the gene ends were 4 bases for V and 2 bases for J; bases not matched to a gene: 3. Germline CDR1 reads LNHDA; CDR2 reads SQIVND (reference sequence). The CDR3 region has the DNA TGTGCCAGTAGTAAGGACAGGGGTCGCAATCAGCCCCAGCATTTT. Its translation: CASSKDRGRNQPQHF. Variable domain in full (rest from reference TRBV19 and TRBJ1-5): DGGITQSPKYLFRKEGQNVTLSCEQNLNHDAMYWYRQDPGQGLRLIYYSQIVNDFQKGDIAEGYSVSREKKESFPLTVTSAQKNPTAFYLCASSKDRGRNQPQHFGDGTRLSIL.

The V gene is TRBV6-5, the J gene TRBJ2-5; D unresolved. Germline V lookup: CDR1 MNHEY, CDR2 SVGAGI. V was pared by 4 bases and J by 5 bases, with 11 bases between. The CDR3 contains 13 residues. The DNA of the CDR3 is TGTGCCAGCAGTTCCCCCCCCTCCGAGACCCAGTACTTC. It is translated as CASSSPPSETQYF.

The chain employs TRBV20-1 and TRBJ1-2, with D possibly matching TRBD1 (6 bases). Trimming removed 6 bases at V and 7 bases at J, with 15 bases between. CDR3 length equals 12 residues. Per the germline V gene, CDR1 is DFQATT and CDR2 is SNEGSKA (reference sequence). The DNA of the CDR3 is TGCAGTGCGCGGGGGGGCTTCCCTGGCTACACCTTC. It translates to CSARGGFPGYTF.

This clone was seen repeatedly, ten times or more. A much larger clone is a single base away; this may be a read error. The same CDR3 arises from other DNA sequences in this sample as well. V and J are TRBV5-1 and TRBJ2-7, with D possibly being TRBD2 (5 bases). The CDR3 totals 15 residues. V dropped 0 bases and J dropped 1 base, with 11 bases sitting between them. CDR1 and CDR2 from the germline V gene are SGHRS and YFSETQ. This chain's CDR3 is CASSLVWESSYEQYF. The CDR3 nucleotides read TGCGCCAGCAGCTTGGTTTGGGAGAGTTCCTACGAGCAGTACTTC.

CDR3 in amino acids: CASSGSGTIQETQYF. CDR3 nucleotide sequence: TGTGCCAGCAGTGGATCCGGGACTATACAAGAGACCCAGTACTTC. The chain combines TRBV6-1 with TRBJ2-5; 7 bases are shared with TRBD2. The CDR3 is made up of 15 amino acids. The trim removed 4 bases at V and 2 bases at J, leaving 7 bases unmatched. Germline assignment: CDR1 MNHNS and CDR2 SASEGT.

The CDR3 sequence is CASSFGSGRNGELFF. The CDR3 DNA reads TGTGCCAGCAGTTTTGGTAGCGGGAGGAACGGGGAGCTGTTTTTT. The chain uses TRBV12-3 or TRBV12-4 and TRBJ2-2; TRBD2 aligns across 10 bases. V trimming: 3 bases; J trimming: 7 bases; junction bases outside the gene matches: 5. The CDR3 sequence is 15 residues long.

The chain links TRBV20-1 to TRBJ1-6, with 7 bases fitting TRBD1. Germline CDR1 is DFQATT and CDR2 is SNEGSKA (reference sequence). CDR3 length equals 19 residues. Unmatched junction bases numbered 16, after V lost 5 bases and J lost 0 bases. The CDR3 DNA sequence: TGCAGTGCTCGTGTCGGGGCCAGGGGGTTCAGCTCCTATAATTCACCCCTCCACTTT. Translating gives CSARVGARGFSSYNSPLHF.

This clone was counted between two and nine times. This chain connects TRBV6-1 to TRBJ2-3; TRBD1 matches 8 bases. Germline CDR1 reads MNHNS; CDR2 reads SASEGT. The CDR3 runs 13 residues. J lost 5 bases, V lost 6 bases, and 4 bases had no gene match. The CDR3 region is CASSRGPGDTQYF. The CDR3 DNA is TGTGCCAGCAGCAGGGGGCCGGGAGATACGCAGTATTTT.

For this clone: A read error may produce the germline difference seen at one junction end. V is TRBV6-1 and J is TRBJ2-3, with TRBD2 as a possible D gene (7 bases). There are 15 residues in the CDR3. Germline values: CDR1 MNHNS, CDR2 SASEGT. This CDR3 reads CASTLLGGGEDTHYF. CDR3 in DNA: TGTGCCAGCACCCTTTTAGGGGGGGGGGAGGATACGCATTATTTT.